Below are 28 T cell receptor beta chains sequenced from a single sample in a study of Ad26.COV2.S vaccination and SARS-CoV-2 variants (dated by TCRdb to the early 2020s). The library was built by means of the immunoSEQ multiplex PCR assay. Not all clones reach the TCRdb copy of this immuneACCESS table, which keeps in-frame sequences only. Checked studies attribute under half of the gap to unresolved V genes and leave the rest unexplained. Within this sample are over 90,000 clones, with roughly 80% of them counted one time only. Together, the top ten hold roughly 17% of the sample. What the time point label conveys for this sample: individuals recovered from natural SARS-CoV-2 infection. The sample in question was peripheral blood, obtained after recovery from COVID-19. The source is a human donor who had recovered from COVID-19.

The rearrangement uses TRBV7-9 and TRBJ1-5; possibly TRBD1 for D (5 bases). CDR3 size: 15 residues. The germline V gene has CDR1 SEHNR and CDR2 FQNEAQ (reference sequence). Between the trimmed V and J ends, which lost 6 bases and 2 bases, there was a span of 14 bases. The CDR3 sequence: CASSQGGLGNQPQHF. CDR3 coding DNA: TGTGCCAGCAGTCAGGGAGGGCTGGGCAATCAGCCCCAGCATTTT.

The chain links TRBV9 to TRBJ1-1; no clear D gene. This CDR3 is built from 15 residues. The germline V gene has CDR1 SGDLS and CDR2 YYNGEE. The germline V and J ends were trimmed by 0 bases and 0 bases, with 9 bases remaining between them. This CDR3 is CASSVATAMNTEAFF. CDR3 coding DNA: TGTGCCAGCAGCGTAGCTACAGCAATGAACACTGAAGCTTTCTTT.

The J gene is TRBJ2-7, the V gene TRBV7-6; D gene ambiguous. The germline V and J ends were trimmed by 5 bases and 2 bases, with 10 bases remaining between them. This CDR3 is 13 amino acids long. The germline CDR1 and CDR2 sequences are SGHVS and FNYEAQ. CDR3 sequence: CASSPGEAYEQYF. The CDR3 coding sequence is TGTGCCAGCAGCCCGGGCGAAGCCTACGAGCAGTACTTC.

V usage is TRBV2 and J usage is TRBJ2-5; 9 nucleotides align to TRBD1. Germline CDR1 is SNHLY and CDR2 is FYNNEI. The V and J ends lost 8 bases and 3 bases, in that order; junction bases with no gene match: 4. There are 13 residues in the CDR3. CDR3: CASDRDREETQYF. In DNA, the CDR3 is TGTGCCAGCGACCGGGACAGGGAAGAGACCCAGTACTTC.

The V gene is TRBV4-2, the J gene TRBJ1-2; D uncertain. The CDR3 runs to 13 residues. V gave up 0 bases and J gave up 9 bases, with 11 bases separating them. CDR1 and CDR2 (germline): LGHNA, YNFKEQ. The CDR3 reads CASSQEVSGSYTF. The CDR3 nucleotides are TGTGCCAGCAGCCAAGAGGTCTCGGGAAGCTACACCTTC.

This clone turned up a few times. J is TRBJ2-1 and V is TRBV5-1; 10 nucleotides agree with TRBD2. The V segment lost 1 base and the J segment 4 bases; nucleotides outside the gene matches: 5. This CDR3 contains 16 residues. Germline V CDR1 and CDR2: SGHRS, YFSETQ. CDR3 bases: TGCGCCAGCAGCTTGTTAACTAGCGGGGAATACAATGAGCAGTTCTTC. As protein: CASSLLTSGEYNEQFF. Variable domain in full (rest from reference TRBV5-1 and TRBJ2-1): KAGVTQTPRYLIKTRGQQVTLSCSPISGHRSVSWYQQTPGQGLQFLFEYFSETQRNKGNFPGRFSGRQFSNSRSEMNVSTLELGDSALYLCASSLLTSGEYNEQFFGPGTRLTVL.

The rearrangement links TRBV27 to TRBJ2-7; D unclear. Per the germline V gene, CDR1 is MNHEY and CDR2 is SMNVEV (reference sequence). The CDR3 loop spans 17 amino acids. Trimming took 2 bases from V and 5 from J, leaving 22 bases between them. CDR3 region: CASSLGGWRTQLHEQYF. In DNA form, the CDR3 reads TGTGCCAGCAGTTTAGGTGGTTGGCGGACCCAACTCCACGAGCAGTACTTC.

The chain links TRBV15 to TRBJ1-5, with D hard to call. Trimming removed 5 bases from V and 6 bases from J, with 20 bases in between. This CDR3 spans 16 amino acids. Germline V gene sequence: CDR1 LNHNV, CDR2 YYDKDF (reference sequence). The CDR3 is CATSPGSGGWGQPQHF. CDR3 bases: TGTGCCACCAGCCCGGGATCGGGAGGGTGGGGTCAGCCCCAGCATTTT. The full variable domain, with the rest looked up from reference TRBV15 and TRBJ1-5, is DAMVIQNPRYQVTQFGKPVTLSCSQTLNHNVMYWYQQKSSQAPKLLFHYYDKDFNNEADTPDNFQSRRPNTSFCFLDIRSPGLGDTAMYLCATSPGSGGWGQPQHFGDGTRLSIL.

The chain carries TRBV7-3 and TRBJ2-2, with D hard to call. V lost 2 bases to trimming and J lost 6 bases, with 16 bases between them. This CDR3 is built from 16 residues. Germline V gene lookup returns CDR1 SGHTA and CDR2 FQGTGA. The CDR3 DNA reads TGTGCCAGCAGCTTAGGTCCCCGAGACCCATCCGGGGAGCTGTTTTTT. Translation gives CASSLGPRDPSGELFF.

The chain couples TRBV27 to TRBJ1-1; tentative D call: TRBD1 (6 bases). The germline V gene has CDR1 MNHEY and CDR2 SMNVEV (reference sequence). Trimming left V 8 bases short and J 1 base short, with 23 bases between. This CDR3 has 17 amino acids. CDR3 loop: CASSTSSGQPTNTEAFF. The CDR3 DNA is TGTGCCAGCTCCACCTCATCCGGACAGCCAACGAACACTGAAGCTTTCTTT.

The J gene is TRBJ2-5, the V gene TRBV9; D is unclear. Looked up from germline, CDR1 is SGDLS and CDR2 is YYNGEE. V lost 1 base and J 4 bases, leaving 17 bases between the germline ends. This CDR3 has 16 residues. In DNA form, the CDR3 reads TGTGCCAGCAGCGTATCTCTCTTTGGGGTGGGAGAGACCCAGTACTTC. Protein sequence: CASSVSLFGVGETQYF.

V usage is TRBV30 and J usage is TRBJ1-2; TRBD1 matches at 9 bases. Per germline, CDR1 GTSNPN and CDR2 SVGIG (reference sequence). This CDR3 spans 18 amino acids. With 0 bases clipped from V and 1 base from J, the junction kept 12 bases outside the gene matches. This CDR3 reads CAWSVGDRVRLGNYGYTF. The CDR3 region has the DNA TGTGCCTGGAGTGTAGGGGACAGGGTGCGCCTCGGTAACTATGGCTACACCTTC.

The V and J genes are TRBV5-1 and TRBJ2-3, with TRBD1 as a possible D gene (5 bases). V lost 0 bases and J lost 8, with 10 bases in between. From germline, CDR1 is SGHRS and CDR2 YFSETQ. The CDR3 is 13 amino acids. The CDR3 spells CASSLAGRGTQYF. The DNA for the CDR3 is TGCGCCAGCAGCTTGGCAGGGCGAGGTACGCAGTATTTT.

The J gene is TRBJ2-5, the V gene TRBV3-1 (or the pseudogene TRBV3-2); TRBD1 aligns across 9 bases. The trim removed 2 bases at V and 5 bases at J, leaving 3 bases unmatched. This CDR3 is 14 amino acids long. In germline, CDR1 is LGHDT, CDR2 YNNKEL (reference sequence). The CDR3 here is CASSQTGGAETQYF. The CDR3 nucleotides are TGTGCCAGCAGCCAAACAGGGGGCGCGGAGACCCAGTACTTC.

V and J are TRBV30 and TRBJ2-2, with 7 bases matching TRBD2. This CDR3 region has 14 residues. Germline V lookup: CDR1 GTSNPN, CDR2 SVGIG (reference sequence). The J segment lost 5 bases and the V segment lost 2 bases, leaving 5 bases of the junction unmatched. The CDR3 DNA reads TGTGCCTGGAGTCTCTCGGGGGGTACCGGGGAGCTGTTTTTT. This sequence encodes CAWSLSGGTGELFF.

This chain joins TRBV9 and TRBJ1-4; tentatively, D is TRBD1 (5 bases). V lost 4 bases and J 8 bases, leaving 12 bases between the germline ends. The CDR3 is made up of 13 amino acids. Germline V CDR1 and CDR2: SGDLS, YYNGEE. This CDR3 is CASSPGDREKLFF. DNA for the CDR3: TGTGCCAGCAGCCCGGGGGATAGGGAAAAACTGTTTTTT. Complete variable domain (other parts from reference TRBV9 and TRBJ1-4): DSGVTQTPKHLITATGQRVTLRCSPRSGDLSVYWYQQSLDQGLQFLIQYYNGEERAKGNILERFSAQQFPDLHSELNLSSLELGDSALYFCASSPGDREKLFFGSGTQLSVL.

The chain employs TRBV4-2 and TRBJ2-2; TRBD2 matches 13 bases. The V and J ends lost 2 bases and 4 bases, in that order; junction bases with no gene match: 7. CDR1 is LGHNA, CDR2 YNFKEQ, per germline. The CDR3 spans 18 residues. CDR3 sequence (DNA): TGTGCCAGCAGCCAAACACTAGCGGGGGGGCGCGGCACCGGGGAGCTGTTTTTT. This translates into CASSQTLAGGRGTGELFF.

The gene calls are TRBV29-1 and TRBJ2-3; tentative D call: TRBD2 (7 bases). Per the germline V gene, CDR1 is SQVTM and CDR2 is ANQGSEA. Trimming shortened V by 6 bases and J by 6 bases, and 22 bases separated the two germline ends. There are 15 residues in the CDR3. As DNA, the CDR3 is TGCAGCGTGAGCGAGGGGGGGCCCCCCCAGGATACGCAGTATTTT. Residues: CSVSEGGPPQDTQYF.

This chain links TRBV7-9 with TRBJ1-3, with D unresolved. Germline-derived CDR1 and CDR2 are SEHNR and FQNEAQ (reference sequence). The CDR3 length is 13 residues. Trimming cost V 5 bases and J 4 bases, with 9 bases left between them. DNA for the CDR3: TGTGCCAGCAGCCAGGCCTCCGGAAACACCATATATTTT. This codes for CASSQASGNTIYF.

This chain uses TRBV29-1 with TRBJ1-2; 7 bases align to TRBD1. V dropped 3 bases and J dropped 9; count of bases not matched to a gene: 7. This CDR3 contains 12 residues. Germline loops: CDR1 SQVTM, CDR2 ANQGSEA. Written as DNA, the CDR3 is TGCAGCGTTGAGGACAGGCCGGATCGCTACACCTTC. Encoded protein: CSVEDRPDRYTF.

The V and J genes are TRBV15 and TRBJ1-5, with D maybe TRBD1 (6 bases). This CDR3 has 17 amino acids. Germline values: CDR1 LNHNV, CDR2 YYDKDF (reference sequence). Between the trimmed V and J ends, which lost 8 bases and 4 bases, there was a span of 24 bases. DNA of the CDR3: TGTGCCACCCGAAACCGGGACCTCGGGGGCGGGAATCAGCCCCAGCATTTT. Encoded protein: CATRNRDLGGGNQPQHF.

V is TRBV6-1 and J is TRBJ1-5, with 8 positions matching TRBD1. The CDR3 consists of 17 residues. The germline V gene has CDR1 MNHNS and CDR2 SASEGT. Trimming at V came to 4 bases and at J to 3 bases, leaving 11 bases not matched to a gene. CDR3 in amino acids: CASSGRTGTLFNQPQHF. The CDR3 DNA reads as TGTGCCAGCAGTGGCCGGACAGGGACATTGTTCAATCAGCCCCAGCATTTT.

Of note for this clone: Other nucleotide sequences in the sample specify the same CDR3. This chain uses TRBV27 with TRBJ1-1, with D unresolved. The germline CDR1 and CDR2 sequences are MNHEY and SMNVEV (reference sequence). V shed 6 bases and J shed 0 bases, with 26 bases lying between them. The CDR3 totals 19 residues. CDR3 DNA: TGTGCCAGCAGCCATTCAAGTGGTTGGGGTAAGGGCCTGAACACTGAAGCTTTCTTT. Translated: CASSHSSGWGKGLNTEAFF.

The CDR3: CAISARQLEETQYF. CDR3 nucleotide sequence: TGTGCCATCAGCGCCCGACAGTTAGAAGAGACCCAGTACTTC. The chain carries TRBV10-3 and TRBJ2-5; D might be TRBD1 (5 bases). The CDR3 is 14 amino acids. From germline, CDR1 is ENHRY and CDR2 SYGVKD. The ends were cut back, 6 bases at V and 3 bases at J, with 14 bases in the middle.

This chain uses TRBV29-1 with TRBJ1-6; TRBD1 agrees at 9 bases. The V gene's germline CDR1 is SQVTM and CDR2 ANQGSEA. This CDR3 is 13 amino acids long. V was clipped by 6 bases and J by 6 bases; unmatched bases: 3. CDR3 region: CSVGQGGNSPLHF. As DNA, the CDR3 is TGCAGCGTGGGACAGGGCGGTAATTCACCCCTCCACTTT.

The rearrangement joins TRBV9 to TRBJ2-1; D is undetermined. CDR1 is SGDLS and CDR2 is YYNGEE in the germline V gene. CDR3 length: 11 amino acids. V lost 2 bases and J 8 bases, leaving 5 bases between the germline ends. The CDR3 region is CASSVGDEQFF. Here the CDR3 DNA reads TGTGCCAGCAGCGTTGGGGATGAGCAGTTCTTC.

The table lists this clone with a count of one. The V call is TRBV3-1 (or the pseudogene TRBV3-2), the J call TRBJ1-6; no clear D gene. The CDR3 sequence is 14 residues long. Trimming took off 5 bases at V and 11 bases at J, with 16 bases between the two ends. Germline V gene data show CDR1 as LGHDT and CDR2 as YNNKEL (reference sequence). DNA for the CDR3: TGTGCCAGCAGCTACGGACTTAGGGAGGCACCCCTCCACTTT. This gives the protein CASSYGLREAPLHF.

The chain joins TRBV5-5 to TRBJ2-7, with TRBD1 identical over 7 bases. The CDR3 extends over 15 amino acids. Germline lookup yields CDR1 SGHKS and CDR2 YYEKEE (reference sequence). Germline trimming cut 3 bases from V and 2 bases from J; bases unmatched to any gene: 8. DNA of the CDR3: TGTGCCAGCAGCTCTCGGACAGGCCTGGCCTACGAGCAGTACTTC. Protein sequence: CASSSRTGLAYEQYF.